Described below is a single T cell receptor beta chain sequence and its context. No antigen is known for it. A process of 5'RACE template switching, which added a universal primer site and UMIs, was used to make TCR cDNA. Each CDR3 protein gets one entry after TCRdb re-called the 5' RACE reads with MiXCR. The sample has some 170,000 distinct CDR3 sequences; around 9.7% are singletons. The data derive from a study of T cells after yellow fever vaccination. In germline, CDR1 is LGHDT, CDR2 YNNKEL (reference sequence). Unmatched junction bases numbered 8, after V lost 4 bases and J lost 7 bases. The CDR3 is 14 amino acids. General observations from the study: Sorted repertoires could include abundant contaminating clonotypes from bulk cells.

Sequenced material: CD8+ T cells sorted from PBMCs, taken 45 days after the yellow fever booster vaccination. This sequence originates from a man between 18 and 29 years old who received the YFV17D yellow fever vaccine. The rearrangement uses TRBV3-1 and TRBJ2-5; 8 bases fit TRBD1. The chain's CDR3 is CASSPYQGAVTQYF. In nucleotides, the CDR3 is TGTGCCAGCAGCCCGTACCAGGGGGCCGTGACCCAGTACTTC.